This T cell receptor beta chain was sequenced in a study of a mutant IDH1 vaccine in newly diagnosed glioma (dated by TCRdb to the early 2020s). Broadly, across the study: Vaccination was initiated 4-6 weeks after radiotherapy alone, or concurrently with temozolomide cycles in the chemotherapy-containing groups. The approximately 29 treated patients were around 62% male and approximately 40% female, with a mean age of approximately 38 years. Prior to enrollment, standard therapy consisting of radiotherapy alone, temozolomide alone, or radiochemotherapy with temozolomide had been administered to patients, with the combination being received by most patients. Visit V12 was the week-35 safety follow-up and visit V13 was the week-47 end of study. Peripheral blood was collected at six visits: V03 (baseline), V05, V07, V10, V12 and V13. Longitudinal TCRB deep sequencing was done for fewer than 30 treated patients, wherever samples were available for exploratory analyses. Study-level results and caveats: The authors noted that analyses of patient blood samples could not be reproduced because of sample limitations. Immune responses induced by the vaccine were seen in over 80% of patients across multiple MHC alleles. Availability determined which PBMC samples were chosen for TCRB deep sequencing. Pseudoprogression seemed to be unrelated to changes in the top peripheral T cell clonotypes found by TCRB sequencing.

About this clone itself: Its antigen is not yet known. Base qualities were left out, and no much larger clone turns up one base away.

Library preparation was by the immunoSEQ multiplex PCR assay. The hsTCRB Kit was used according to the manufacturer's protocol to amplify rearranged TCR beta chain sequences. TCRB libraries were sequenced on an Illumina MiSeq. Per the authors' processing: The proprietary platform of the kit vendor was used for demultiplexing, trimming and gene mapping. TCRdb took this table from immuneACCESS and kept in-frame rearrangements with V and J called. Such tables lack part of the clones; where checked against another copy, unresolved V genes explain under half of the gap, and the rest is unexplained. That table is the source of V, J and clone size, and D and trimming were worked out from the DNA. Present in this sample are some 45,000 clones, 65% to 90% of which were seen just once. The ten most abundant clones make up 4% to 5.5% of the sample. Reading the label with the study, this specimen's time point is: week 35, safety follow-up. Each vaccine dose, consisting of 300 ug of a 20-mer mutant IDH1 peptide in Montanide, was administered subcutaneously with topical imiquimod. Patients were given eight vaccinations, in weeks 1, 3, 5, 7, 11, 15, 19 and 23, which matched visits V03 through V10. Newly diagnosed WHO grade 3 or 4 IDH1-mutant astrocytomas showing loss of nuclear ATRX were present in the donors. The samples were drawn from NOA16, a multicentre, single-arm, open-label phase I trial in Germany that tested a mutant IDH1 peptide vaccine in humans for the first time. The DNeasy Blood and Tissue Kit was used to extract genomic DNA from EDTA blood for TCRB sequencing.

Including cysteine and phenylalanine, the CDR3 has 13 amino acids. This entry keeps only the CDR3 DNA: 39 bases, framed from base 1. The germline V gene provides CDR1 SGHDT and CDR2 YYEEEE. The germline V end is reduced by 3 bases and the J end by 5 bases; junction bases left unmatched: 4. Here the sequenced sample was PBMCs, taken from a glioma patient whose treatment included an IDH1 peptide vaccine. The sequence derives from a woman in her forties or fifties with glioma. In this chain, TRBV5-6 is recombined with TRBJ2-7; TRBD1 aligns with 8 central bases. CDR3 region: CASSWTGLNEQYF. DNA sequence: TGTGCCAGCAGCTGGACAGGGTTGAACGAGCAGTACTTC.